This T cell receptor (beta chain) was sequenced for a study of T cell changes during pregnancy in multiple sclerosis. The protocol was immunoSEQ multiplex PCR, while the TCRdb copy is restricted to in-frame clones and leaves out a portion. The sample lists tens of thousands of clones, 85% to 95% occurring once. The junction had 8 bases not matched to a gene; V was cut back by 0 bases and J by 4 bases. CDR1 and CDR2 (germline): GTSNPN, SVGIG (reference sequence). The CDR3 is 15 amino acids. This clone was observed once. The sequence derives from a female donor with multiple sclerosis, enrolled in a pregnancy study. The starting material was peripheral blood, obtained in the third trimester of pregnancy. This sequence joins TRBV30 and TRBJ1-2; the match to TRBD1 covers 7 bases. DNA of the CDR3: TGTGCCTGGAGTGTACCGCAGGGGGGACTCTATGGCTACACCTTC. Amino acid sequence: CAWSVPQGGLYGYTF.